This T cell receptor (beta chain) stems from a study of blood T cell repertoires in COVID-19. Across under 25 US areas, participants ranged in age from 18 to 89 years. In assigning cohorts, the study relied on participant-reported clinical history. The CDR3 runs 15 residues. V lost 7 bases to trimming and J lost 7 bases; unmatched junction nucleotides: 11. Germline V lookup: CDR1 MNHEY, CDR2 SVGAGI. Original processing notes: Amplified reference gene primers provided the basis for estimating nucleated cell counts. This table comes from immunoSEQ multiplex PCR, and its TCRdb copy is limited to in-frame clones, with some not included. V, J and clone size derive from that table, while D and trimming were established from the DNA sequence. The data show around 250,000 clones, with 80% to 90% seen just once and 1.5% to 2% held by the top ten.

Material: PBMCs or T cells enriched from blood (not recorded which). The source is a woman aged 50 to 65 who had recovered from COVID-19. The rearrangement uses TRBV6-5 and TRBJ2-1, with 9 bases aligning to TRBD2. CDR3 sequence reads: CASTLRLAGWNEQFF. As DNA, the CDR3 is TGTGCCAGCACCCTACGCCTAGCGGGATGGAATGAGCAGTTCTTC.